These 6 T cell receptor beta chains were sequenced from one sample in a study of blood T cell repertoires in COVID-19. The repertoire was sequenced with immunoSEQ multiplex PCR; TCRdb's copy has only in-frame clones and lacks some. Seen here are roughly 190,000 clones, 81% observed once, and the top ten hold 9.5% to 11%. Sample: peripheral blood. The receptors come from a woman aged 35 to 49 with COVID-19, enrolled during active disease.

In its sample, this clone was seen a few times. The gene calls are TRBV11-2 and TRBJ2-1; 11 nucleotides agree with TRBD1. J lost 3 bases, V lost 4 bases, and 11 bases had no gene match. The germline V gene has CDR1 SGHAT and CDR2 FQNNGV. CDR3 length equals 18 residues. Written as DNA, the CDR3 is TGTGCCAGCAGCTATGGACAGGGGGCTCTGAACTTCTACAATGAGCAGTTCTTC. Translating gives CASSYGQGALNFYNEQFF.

The chain is built from TRBV4-2 and TRBJ2-7, with D tentatively TRBD1 (6 bases). Trimming removed 0 bases from V and 6 bases from J, with 18 bases in between. The CDR3 spans 16 residues. The germline V gene has CDR1 LGHNA and CDR2 YNFKEQ. The CDR3, as DNA: TGTGCCAGCAGCCAAGATCCAGGGGCCATTACCCCCGAGCAGTACTTC. It is translated as CASSQDPGAITPEQYF.

The rearrangement joins TRBV19 to TRBJ2-2, with D perhaps TRBD1 (7 bases). Looked up from germline, CDR1 is LNHDA and CDR2 is SQIVND (reference sequence). The CDR3 contains 13 residues. The ends were cut back, 8 bases at V and 5 bases at J, with 12 bases in the middle. Here the CDR3 reads CASSRGETGELFF. The DNA for the CDR3 is TGTGCCAGTTCCAGGGGGGAAACCGGGGAGCTGTTTTTT.

CDR3 amino acids: CAGKEGGTEAFF. CDR3 sequence (DNA): TGTGCCGGTAAGGAGGGAGGCACTGAAGCTTTCTTT. This chain connects TRBV2 to TRBJ1-1, with D hard to call. Germline lookup yields CDR1 SNHLY and CDR2 FYNNEI. V was pared by 11 bases and J by 4 bases, with 14 bases between. The CDR3 length is 12 residues.

This rearrangement joins TRBV28 to TRBJ1-1; no clear D gene. V was pared by 7 bases and J by 5 bases, with 14 bases between. The CDR3 sequence is 13 residues long. The germline gives CDR1 MDHEN, CDR2 SYDVKM. CDR3 coding DNA: TGTGCCAGCAAAAATCTCCGAGGGACTGAAGCTTTCTTT. This codes for CASKNLRGTEAFF.

The CDR3 loop is CASSLTDSLGREQFF. The CDR3 coding sequence is TGTGCCAGCTCACTGACGGACAGCTTAGGACGGGAGCAGTTCTTC. The chain uses TRBV18 and TRBJ2-1, with D perhaps TRBD1 (6 bases). The CDR3 sequence is 15 residues long. The V end was cut by 4 bases, the J end by 10 bases, with 20 bases between. Germline V lookup: CDR1 KGHSH, CDR2 LQKENI.